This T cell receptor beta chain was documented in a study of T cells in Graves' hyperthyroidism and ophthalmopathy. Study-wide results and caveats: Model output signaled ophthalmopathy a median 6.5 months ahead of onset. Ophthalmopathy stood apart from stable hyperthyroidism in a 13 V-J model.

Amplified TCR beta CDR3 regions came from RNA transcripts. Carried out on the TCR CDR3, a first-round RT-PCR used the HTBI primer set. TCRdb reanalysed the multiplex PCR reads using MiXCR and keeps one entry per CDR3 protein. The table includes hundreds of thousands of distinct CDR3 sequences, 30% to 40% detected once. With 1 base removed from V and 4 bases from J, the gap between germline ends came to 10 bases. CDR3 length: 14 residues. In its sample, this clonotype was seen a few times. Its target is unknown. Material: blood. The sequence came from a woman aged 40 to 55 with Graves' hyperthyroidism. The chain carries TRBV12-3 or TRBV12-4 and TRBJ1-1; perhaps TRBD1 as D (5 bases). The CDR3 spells CASSLEGMGTEAFF. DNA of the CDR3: TGTGCCAGCAGTTTAGAGGGGATGGGCACTGAAGCTTTCTTT.